The clone carrying this TCR beta chain was observed a handful of times. What it binds is unknown. The data derive from a study of cytomegalovirus exposure and HLA in healthy donors. Study details: The 120 or so validation repertoires matched the roughly 700 first-cohort repertoires in platform, a later analysis reported. Study findings and constraints: It was around 160 TCR beta chains that were listed as cytomegalovirus-associated. Specific recognition of CMV antigens was confirmed in vitro for a few chains (all CMV-associated).

Clones were sequenced by immunoSEQ multiplex PCR, and TCRdb holds only the in-frame ones, with some missing. The profile shows 150,000 to 200,000 clones, about 85% of them singletons. The CDR3 is 12 amino acids. V lost 8 bases and J 5 bases, leaving 9 bases between the germline ends. Per the germline V gene, CDR1 is LGHNA and CDR2 is YNFKEQ. The sequence was obtained from a man aged 18-30 years in good health and CMV-seropositive. The V and J genes are TRBV4-2 and TRBJ1-4, with no clear D. Sequencing was carried out using PBMCs. The CDR3 coding sequence is TGTGCCAGCCGAGCCCCGAATGAAAAACTGTTTTTT. It is translated as CASRAPNEKLFF.